This paragraph covers one TCR beta chain sequence. Its antigen is not identified. The data stem from a study of OX40 agonist ivuxolimab in advanced cancers. About the research overall: Patient treatment consisted of intravenous ivuxolimab administration every 2 weeks at 0.01 to 10 mg/kg. Cohort: 80% to 85% men, mean age approximately 60, aged roughly 23 to 79. Study-wide results and limits: There was clonal expansion of CD4+ and CD8+ blood T cells by week 6 at 0.1 to 3.0 mg/kg.

Only in-frame clones appear in the TCRdb table, and some are missing; sequencing was by immunoSEQ multiplex PCR. This sample yields around 69,000 clones, of which roughly 86% are seen a single time; 2.5% belongs to the top ten. The specimen comprised CD4+ or CD8+ T cells sorted from blood, sampled in a trial of the OX40 agonist ivuxolimab. The sequence came from an adult with an advanced solid tumor such as melanoma, head and neck, liver or kidney cancer.

In nucleotides, the CDR3 is TGTGCCAGCAGCTTAGATAGGGTCACAGATACGCAGTATTTT. This encodes CASSLDRVTDTQYF. This rearrangement joins TRBV7-2 to TRBJ2-3, with D unclear. V was clipped by 1 base and J by 2 bases, with 7 bases between them. This CDR3 spans 14 amino acids. The germline V gene encodes CDR1 SGHTA and CDR2 FQGNSA.